This T cell receptor beta chain was found in a study of technical replicates of blood from a handful of donors. Assay used: immunoSEQ multiplex PCR; TCRdb lists only in-frame clones, some missing. Counted here are 75,000 to 95,000 clones, about 89% occurring once; the ten biggest clones make up about 0.38%. The V end lost 3 bases, the J end lost 7 bases, and 12 bases lay between the germline ends. Germline V gives CDR1 LNHDA, CDR2 SQIVND (reference sequence). This CDR3 contains 13 residues. The V and J genes are TRBV19 and TRBJ1-2; possible D gene TRBD1, 5 bases. The TCR sequence derives from a human donor in good health. The sample consisted of T cells isolated from PBMCs. CDR3 sequence (DNA): TGTGCCAGTAGTATCCAAGGGGTCCTTGGCTACACCTTC. Translated: CASSIQGVLGYTF.